Below, one T cell receptor beta chain is given with its context. Its antigen remains unidentified. The CDR3 has 14 residues. V shed 10 bases, J shed 5 bases, and the junction held 10 bases outside the gene matches. Germline V gene data show CDR1 as LNHDA and CDR2 as SQIVND (reference sequence). These data originate in a study of T cell responses to AZD1222 COVID-19 vaccine. The study's findings and limits: Two AZD1222 administrations were followed by greater Spike-specific TCR breadth and depth. The donors showed a predominance of white British ancestry and of females, with possible underestimation of clonal diversity. Nearly half of spike-specific TCRs reportedly go after variant regions that carry no mutations.

Some clones are missing from TCRdb's copy, which holds only in-frame ones; the method was immunoSEQ multiplex PCR. This sample has some 150,000 clones, with nearly 95% found just once. This clonotype originated in an adult who received the AZD1222 COVID-19 vaccine. This sample comprised peripheral blood, obtained 28 days after the second AZD1222 dose. This sequence joins TRBV19 and TRBJ2-1, with 8 positions matching TRBD1. CDR3 sequence: CAIPDRGRHNEQFF. CDR3 DNA sequence: TGTGCCATCCCCGACAGGGGTCGGCACAATGAGCAGTTCTTC.